One and the same sample provided the 19 T cell receptor beta chains below, sequenced in a study of identifying expanded T cells in peripheral blood. Here immunoSEQ multiplex PCR was the method, and the copy in TCRdb shows in-frame clones only, minus some. The sample has some 78,000 clones; around four fifths are singletons. Sequencing input: blood. These TCRs come from a person between 18 and 70 years old in good health.

The rearrangement uses TRBV4-3 and TRBJ1-5; D is uncertain. Germline-derived CDR1 and CDR2 are LGHNA and YSLEER. There are 13 residues in the CDR3. V lost 1 base to trimming and J lost 5 bases, with 6 bases between them. The CDR3 reads CASSQGRDQPQHF. The CDR3 bases are TGCGCCAGCAGCCAAGGGAGGGATCAGCCCCAGCATTTT.

The chain joins TRBV4-2 to TRBJ2-1; 7 nucleotides align to TRBD2. The CDR3 length is 17 residues. The J segment lost 4 bases and the V segment lost 0 bases, leaving 9 bases of the junction unmatched. Per germline, CDR1 LGHNA and CDR2 YNFKEQ. The CDR3 loop is CASSQDAGVSGYNEQFF. The CDR3 nucleotides read TGTGCCAGCAGCCAAGATGCGGGGGTCTCGGGGTACAATGAGCAGTTCTTC.

The chain joins TRBV19 to TRBJ1-5, with a possible D match to TRBD1 (5 bases). This CDR3 is 15 amino acids long. Germline CDR1 and CDR2: LNHDA and SQIVND (reference sequence). With 3 bases removed from V and 3 bases from J, the gap between germline ends came to 12 bases. The CDR3 bases are TGTGCCAGTAGTATCTTTAAGGGGAACAATCAGCCCCAGCATTTT. This gives the protein CASSIFKGNNQPQHF.

The rearrangement joins TRBV6-5 to TRBJ1-2; 9 nucleotides align to TRBD1. V lost 4 bases and J lost 7; bases outside the gene matches: 10. The CDR3 extends over 15 amino acids. From germline, CDR1 is MNHEY and CDR2 SVGAGI. CDR3 protein: CASSLSTGGASGYTF. CDR3 in DNA: TGTGCCAGCAGTTTGTCCACAGGGGGCGCTTCTGGCTACACCTTC.

The chain is built from TRBV18 and TRBJ2-7; a weak D match, TRBD2 (6 bases). V shed 1 base and J shed 5 bases, with 9 bases lying between them. CDR1 is KGHSH, CDR2 LQKENI, per germline. The CDR3 length is 13 residues. CDR3 sequence reads: CASSPLWGDEQYF. The CDR3 DNA follows: TGTGCCAGCTCACCACTATGGGGGGACGAGCAGTACTTC.

This clone occurred a few times. This chain uses TRBV2 with TRBJ2-7; tentative D call: TRBD2 (6 bases). CDR1 and CDR2 (germline): SNHLY, FYNNEI. The ends were cut back, 4 bases at V and 0 bases at J, with 10 bases in the middle. The CDR3 is made up of 14 amino acids. The CDR3 sequence is CASSVLSGSYEQYF. The CDR3, as DNA: TGTGCCAGCAGTGTGCTTAGCGGCTCCTACGAGCAGTACTTC.

This chain connects TRBV5-8 to TRBJ1-2, with unresolved D. Trimming cost V 0 bases and J 4 bases, with 10 bases left between them. This CDR3 spans 14 amino acids. Germline-derived CDR1 and CDR2 are SGHTS and YDEGEE. The CDR3 loop is CASSLVSLFYGYTF. DNA of the CDR3: TGTGCCAGCAGCTTGGTATCCCTTTTCTATGGCTACACCTTC. The entire variable domain, with the rest obtained from reference TRBV5-8 and TRBJ1-2, is as follows: EAGVTQSPTHLIKTRGQQATLRCSPISGHTSVYWYQQALGLGLQFLLWYDEGEERNRGNFPPRFSGRQFPNYSSELNVNALELEDSALYLCASSLVSLFYGYTFGSGTRLTVV.

V usage is TRBV10-3 and J usage is TRBJ1-2, with D tentatively TRBD1 (6 bases). The CDR3 extends over 16 amino acids. Trimming removed 0 bases at V and 0 bases at J, with 11 bases between. Looked up from germline, CDR1 is ENHRY and CDR2 is SYGVKD. In nucleotides, the CDR3 is TGTGCCATCAGTGAGTCGGTGGGGGCCGCTAACTATGGCTACACCTTC. It codes for CAISESVGAANYGYTF.

This clone was observed once. The chain recombines TRBV5-1 with TRBJ1-1, with TRBD1 matching over 7 bases. The CDR3 extends over 13 amino acids. Germline V CDR1 and CDR2: SGHRS, YFSETQ. Germline trimming cut 5 bases from V and 5 bases from J; bases unmatched to any gene: 6. CDR3 nucleotide sequence: TGCGCCAGCAGTCAGGGGGACGGAACTGAAGCTTTCTTT. Translation gives CASSQGDGTEAFF.

The rearrangement joins TRBV7-9 to TRBJ2-3; 10 bases fit TRBD2. V lost 5 bases and J lost 0; bases outside the gene matches: 5. The V gene's germline CDR1 is SEHNR and CDR2 FQNEAQ (reference sequence). The length of the CDR3 is 16 residues. The CDR3 nucleotides read TGTGCCAGCAGCCCGTTAGCGGGAGGTAGCACAGATACGCAGTATTTT. Translation: CASSPLAGGSTDTQYF.

The chain links TRBV14 to TRBJ2-3, with unresolved D. This CDR3 comprises 14 residues. V lost 1 base and J lost 0, with 5 bases in between. Germline V lookup: CDR1 SGHDN, CDR2 FVKESK. The CDR3 DNA is TGTGCCAGCAGCCAAGTCACTAGCACAGATACGCAGTATTTT. It translates to CASSQVTSTDTQYF.

The V and J genes are TRBV5-1 and TRBJ2-1; TRBD2 agrees at 7 bases. The ends lost 0 bases at V and 4 bases at J; junction bases unmatched: 4. CDR1 is SGHRS, CDR2 YFSETQ, per germline. The CDR3 sequence is 15 residues long. The CDR3 loop reads CASSLGRGGYNEQFF. In nucleotides, the CDR3 is TGCGCCAGCAGCTTGGGGAGGGGAGGGTACAATGAGCAGTTCTTC.

This clone was found a few times. The gene calls are TRBV7-3 and TRBJ2-5; the match to TRBD2 covers 11 bases. The CDR3 sequence is 14 residues long. V lost 5 bases and J lost 3; bases outside the gene matches: 2. Germline lookup yields CDR1 SGHTA and CDR2 FQGTGA. CDR3 sequence: CASSPGLAEETQYF. The DNA for the CDR3 is TGTGCCAGCAGCCCGGGACTAGCGGAAGAGACCCAGTACTTC.

This clone ranks as medium-sized. The chain combines TRBV7-8 with TRBJ2-7; TRBD1 matches 8 bases. CDR3 length: 14 residues. Germline V gene data show CDR1 as SGHVS and CDR2 as FQNEAQ. V dropped 5 bases and J dropped 2; count of bases not matched to a gene: 5. This chain's CDR3 is CASSGGQGPYEQYF. As DNA, the CDR3 is TGTGCCAGCAGCGGAGGACAGGGTCCCTACGAGCAGTACTTC. Complete variable domain (other parts from reference TRBV7-8 and TRBJ2-7): GAGVSQSPRYKVAKRGQDVALRCDPISGHVSLFWYQQALGQGPEFLTYFQNEAQLDKSGLPSDRFFAERPEGSVSTLKIQRTQQEDSAVYLCASSGGQGPYEQYFGPGTRLTVT.

This clone has only a few counts. The chain carries TRBV30 and TRBJ2-5; no reliable D call. The CDR3 has 12 amino acids. The germline gives CDR1 GTSNPN, CDR2 SVGIG (reference sequence). Deletions cut 3 bases from V and 3 bases from J, with 8 bases between. The CDR3: CAWSSEKETQYF. The CDR3 DNA reads as TGTGCCTGGAGCTCGGAAAAAGAGACCCAGTACTTC.

The chain combines TRBV15 with TRBJ1-1; no firm D call. Germline CDR1 is LNHNV and CDR2 is YYDKDF (reference sequence). This CDR3 is 18 amino acids long. The germline V and J ends were trimmed by 0 bases and 0 bases, with 17 bases remaining between them. CDR3 DNA: TGTGCCACCAGCAGAGAGATCCCTTTCAGGCCCCTGAACACTGAAGCTTTCTTT. Encoded protein: CATSREIPFRPLNTEAFF.

V usage is TRBV7-2 and J usage is TRBJ2-1, with D perhaps TRBD2 (5 bases). Germline V lookup: CDR1 SGHTA, CDR2 FQGNSA. The CDR3 sequence is 13 residues long. V was shortened by 5 bases and J by 10 bases, with 15 bases between the two germline ends. The CDR3 DNA is TGTGCCAGCAGCCCAACTAGGGTCCAGGAGCAGTTCTTC. Protein: CASSPTRVQEQFF.

This chain connects TRBV7-8 to TRBJ1-4; perhaps TRBD1 as D (5 bases). CDR1 is SGHVS, CDR2 FQNEAQ, per germline. Between the trimmed V and J ends, which lost 1 base and 8 bases, there was a span of 14 bases. The CDR3 consists of 15 residues. The DNA for the CDR3 is TGTGCCAGCAGCTTAGTAACGGGGGTGGAAGAAAAACTGTTTTTT. Translated: CASSLVTGVEEKLFF.

The V call is TRBV28, the J call TRBJ1-1; 11 bases are a match to TRBD1. Trimming took 1 base from V and 5 from J; bases not matched to a gene: 6. The CDR3 extends over 16 amino acids. Germline V gene sequence: CDR1 MDHEN, CDR2 SYDVKM. CDR3: CASSLFLGQGVTEAFF. The CDR3 bases are TGTGCCAGCAGTTTATTTTTGGGACAGGGGGTTACTGAAGCTTTCTTT.